The 7 T cell receptor beta chains in this list originate from one sample, sequenced in a study of blood T cell repertoires in COVID-19. The repertoire was sequenced with immunoSEQ multiplex PCR; TCRdb's copy has only in-frame clones and lacks some. The sample lists about 150,000 clones; approximately 80% were seen once. The source material was peripheral blood. The receptors shown here come from a woman aged 60 to 75 with COVID-19, enrolled during active disease.

This clone appeared a few times. The chain joins TRBV29-1 to TRBJ1-1; 8 nucleotides agree with TRBD1. Germline CDR1 SQVTM, CDR2 ANQGSEA. The CDR3 length is 14 residues. The CDR3 is CSRKDRVVGTEAFF. As DNA, the CDR3 is TGCAGTCGTAAGGACAGGGTAGTTGGCACTGAAGCTTTCTTT.

This clone was detected only a few times. The chain uses TRBV7-3 and TRBJ2-2, with TRBD1 identical over 9 bases. Unmatched junction bases numbered 7, after V lost 1 base and J lost 1 base. The CDR3 is 18 amino acids. Per the germline V gene, CDR1 is SGHTA and CDR2 is FQGTGA. CDR3 nucleotide sequence: TGTGCCAGCAGCTTAAGAGGTGGGACAGGGCTGAACACCGGGGAGCTGTTTTTT. It encodes CASSLRGGTGLNTGELFF.

In its sample, this clone was seen once. The chain uses TRBV27 and TRBJ1-2; D gene uncertain. V was cut by 0 bases and J by 0 bases, with 11 bases left in between. CDR1 and CDR2 from the germline V gene are MNHEY and SMNVEV (reference sequence). This CDR3 has 16 residues. The DNA for the CDR3 is TGTGCCAGCAGTTTATCTCCCCAGGTATCTAACTATGGCTACACCTTC. Protein: CASSLSPQVSNYGYTF.

The chain carries TRBV3-1 (or the pseudogene TRBV3-2) and TRBJ2-2; TRBD1 matches 9 bases. The ends lost 4 bases at V and 4 bases at J; junction bases unmatched: 7. This CDR3 contains 16 residues. The germline gives CDR1 LGHDT, CDR2 YNNKEL (reference sequence). The CDR3 DNA is TGTGCCAGCAGCCTACGGACAGGGGTCGGCACCGGGGAGCTGTTTTTT. Its translation: CASSLRTGVGTGELFF.

The chain carries TRBV19 and TRBJ1-5, with TRBD1 matching over 9 bases. The CDR3 contains 14 residues. Germline V lookup: CDR1 LNHDA, CDR2 SQIVND (reference sequence). V lost 5 bases, J lost 7 bases, and 6 bases stayed unmatched. DNA for the CDR3: TGTGCCAGTAGTCCGGACAGGGGTGGCCAGCCCCAGCATTTT. Amino acids: CASSPDRGGQPQHF.

The chain has TRBV7-9 and TRBJ2-1; 12 bases map to TRBD2. The CDR3 runs 19 residues. Germline loops: CDR1 SEHNR, CDR2 FQNEAQ (reference sequence). V shed 1 base, J shed 0 bases, and the junction held 7 bases outside the gene matches. This CDR3 reads CASSLVASGRAGSYNEQFF. CDR3 coding DNA: TGTGCCAGCAGCTTAGTGGCTAGCGGGAGGGCCGGCTCCTACAATGAGCAGTTCTTC.

The rearrangement joins TRBV5-8 to TRBJ1-3; D remains unclear. In germline, CDR1 is SGHTS, CDR2 YDEGEE. This CDR3 is built from 14 residues. V gave up 1 base and J gave up 0 bases, with 5 bases separating them. CDR3 DNA: TGTGCCAGCAGCTTGATTAACTCTGGAAACACCATATATTTT. Translating it yields CASSLINSGNTIYF. The whole variable domain, remainder taken from reference TRBV5-8 and TRBJ1-3, is EAGVTQSPTHLIKTRGQQATLRCSPISGHTSVYWYQQALGLGLQFLLWYDEGEERNRGNFPPRFSGRQFPNYSSELNVNALELEDSALYLCASSLINSGNTIYFGEGSWLTVV.